The T cell receptor (beta chain) under discussion was sequenced for a study of blood T cell repertoires in COVID-19. As originally analysed: Reference gene primer amplification yielded estimated nucleated cell counts. Sequencing used immunoSEQ multiplex PCR; TCRdb keeps in-frame clones, though not all of them. D and trimming come from the DNA, and the V and J calls and clone size come from that table. The data show around 300,000 clones, around 80% seen once. Germline V gene sequence: CDR1 MGHDK, CDR2 SYGVNS. V gave up 10 bases and J gave up 4 bases, with 10 bases separating them. This CDR3 is built from 11 residues. This clone has only a few counts.

The sequencing sample was made of peripheral blood. The clonotype was recovered from a man aged 25 to 40 with active or convalescent COVID-19. V usage is TRBV25-1 and J usage is TRBJ1-1, with D maybe TRBD1 (5 bases). For the CDR3, the DNA is TGTGCCAACCCCGGGGGCACTGAAGCTTTCTTT. It yields the protein CANPGGTEAFF.